This T cell receptor (beta chain) was documented in a study of blood T cell repertoires in COVID-19. Study-level information: T cells, B-cell-depleted T cells, or PBMCs supplied cDNA or gDNA.

Assay: immunoSEQ multiplex PCR; the TCRdb copy retains only in-frame clones and omits some. The sample contains under 300,000 clones, about 90% of which appear only once. V was shortened by 0 bases and J by 8 bases, with 16 bases between the two germline ends. The CDR3 sequence is 16 residues long. CDR1 MNHNS and CDR2 SASEGT come from the germline V gene. This TCR came from a woman aged 60 to 75 who had recovered from COVID-19. Sequenced material: PBMCs or T cells enriched from blood (not recorded which). J is TRBJ1-4 and V is TRBV6-1; D ambiguous. CDR3 nucleotides: TGTGCCAGCAGTGAAGCCTCGGGGTGGGGAACCGAAAAACTGTTTTTT. Protein sequence: CASSEASGWGTEKLFF.